The 32 T cell receptor beta chains in this list originate from one sample, sequenced in a study of T cell responses to AZD1222 COVID-19 vaccine. Produced via immunoSEQ multiplex PCR; TCRdb's table is partial and in-frame only. The sample consists of 200,000 or so clones, around 87% of them appearing once. The sequences come from peripheral blood, collected on day 0 of MenACWY control vaccination. Receptors originate from an adult in good health.

This sequence joins TRBV29-1 and TRBJ2-1; 10 bases fit TRBD2. The V gene end was trimmed by 5 bases and the J gene end by 5 bases; junction bases not matched to a gene: 0. This CDR3 region has 12 residues. Germline loops: CDR1 SQVTM, CDR2 ANQGSEA. The CDR3 sequence is CSVTSGDNEQFF. For the CDR3, the DNA is TGCAGCGTTACTAGCGGGGACAATGAGCAGTTCTTC.

The rearrangement links TRBV5-4 to TRBJ2-5, with D possibly matching TRBD2 (5 bases). V was pared by 6 bases and J by 2 bases, with 11 bases between. CDR3 length: 13 amino acids. Germline values: CDR1 SGHNT, CDR2 YYREEE (reference sequence). For the CDR3, the DNA is TGTGCCAGCAACCCGAGGGAACAAGAGACCCAGTACTTC. Translated, it gives CASNPREQETQYF.

The chain links TRBV11-2 to TRBJ2-7, with 8 bases that match TRBD1. Trimming removed 1 base from V and 4 bases from J; junction bases left unmatched: 3. The germline CDR1 and CDR2 sequences are SGHAT and FQNNGV. CDR3 length equals 14 residues. The CDR3 coding sequence is TGTGCCAGCAGCTTAGTGGGACAGGAATACGAGCAGTACTTC. Its translation: CASSLVGQEYEQYF.

The chain links TRBV2 to TRBJ1-2, with 8 positions matching TRBD1. V lost 6 bases to trimming and J lost 9 bases; unmatched junction nucleotides: 9. Germline values: CDR1 SNHLY, CDR2 FYNNEI. This CDR3 has 13 residues. The CDR3 here is CASSPGQGESYTF. In DNA form, the CDR3 reads TGTGCCAGCAGCCCAGGACAGGGCGAGAGCTACACCTTC.

The CDR3 DNA reads TGTGCCAGCAGTTTGAGCACAGATACGCAGTATTTT. Translation: CASSLSTDTQYF. The chain employs TRBV12-3 or TRBV12-4 and TRBJ2-3; D is unresolved. The CDR3 runs to 12 residues. V was pared by 3 bases and J by 0 bases, with 1 base between.

The V gene is TRBV27, the J gene TRBJ2-7; possibly TRBD2 for D (7 bases). Per germline, CDR1 MNHEY and CDR2 SMNVEV (reference sequence). This CDR3 is built from 14 residues. Trimming cost V 5 bases and J 6 bases, with 17 bases left between them. DNA of the CDR3: TGTGCCAGCAGTCTGGGGGGGCGGATTCTCGAGCAGTACTTC. Amino acid sequence: CASSLGGRILEQYF.

The genes are TRBV7-8 and TRBJ2-3; D gene unclear. Germline loops: CDR1 SGHVS, CDR2 FQNEAQ. V was pared by 5 bases and J by 1 base, with 16 bases between. The CDR3 covers 16 residues. The CDR3 is CASSLSVGVGTDTQYF. CDR3 coding DNA: TGTGCCAGCAGCCTTTCCGTCGGCGTAGGCACAGATACGCAGTATTTT.

This chain links TRBV3-1 (or the pseudogene TRBV3-2) with TRBJ2-3; D tentatively reads TRBD1 or TRBD2 (6 bases each). Germline CDR1 and CDR2: LGHDT and YNNKEL (reference sequence). The V end was cut by 6 bases, the J end by 4 bases, with 14 bases between. The CDR3 is 14 residues long. CDR3 amino acids: CASRPRGGPDTQYF. CDR3 sequence (DNA): TGTGCCAGCAGACCGAGAGGGGGGCCAGATACGCAGTATTTT.

This clone has just a few counts. The rearrangement uses TRBV19 and TRBJ2-7; 9 bases align to TRBD2. This CDR3 is 14 amino acids long. V lost 3 bases, J lost 6 bases, and 6 bases stayed unmatched. Germline CDR1 is LNHDA and CDR2 is SQIVND (reference sequence). The CDR3 DNA reads as TGTGCCAGTAGTATCGGCGGGAGGGCCTTCGAGCAGTACTTC. Protein: CASSIGGRAFEQYF.

This rearrangement joins TRBV7-2 to TRBJ2-4; 12 nucleotides align to TRBD1. CDR1 and CDR2 from the germline V gene are SGHTA and FQGNSA. The ends lost 5 bases at V and 2 bases at J; junction bases unmatched: 7. This CDR3 spans 17 amino acids. This CDR3 is CASSPWDRGRSKNIQYF. Here the CDR3 DNA reads TGTGCCAGCAGCCCGTGGGACAGGGGGCGATCCAAAAACATTCAGTACTTC.

This clone appeared once. Other DNA sequences from this sample encode an identical CDR3 as well. CDR3 in DNA: TGTGCCAGCAGTGGACCCAGGAGCTCCTATAATTCACCCCTCCACTTT. This sequence encodes CASSGPRSSYNSPLHF. V usage is TRBV2 and J usage is TRBJ1-6; no clear D. V was shortened by 4 bases and J by 0 bases, with 10 bases between the two germline ends. CDR1 and CDR2 from the germline V gene are SNHLY and FYNNEI. The CDR3 totals 16 residues.

This chain connects TRBV7-9 to TRBJ2-7; 10 bases fit TRBD1. The CDR3 covers 15 residues. Germline V gene lookup returns CDR1 SEHNR and CDR2 FQNEAQ (reference sequence). Germline trimming cut 5 bases from V and 4 bases from J; bases unmatched to any gene: 8. CDR3: CASSPAGQGRYEQYF. The CDR3 nucleotides are TGTGCCAGCAGCCCCGCGGGACAGGGGAGGTACGAGCAGTACTTC.

The chain employs TRBV2 and TRBJ2-6, with D perhaps TRBD2 (6 bases). V dropped 4 bases and J dropped 1 base, with 14 bases sitting between them. CDR1 and CDR2 (germline): SNHLY, FYNNEI. This CDR3 is 17 amino acids long. CDR3 in DNA: TGTGCCAGCAGTGTGATGGGGACTGTTTCTGGGGCCAACGTCCTGACTTTC. As protein: CASSVMGTVSGANVLTF.

The chain is built from TRBV10-3 and TRBJ1-3; TRBD1 might be the D (5 bases). The germline V and J ends were trimmed by 2 bases and 0 bases, with 8 bases remaining between them. CDR3 size: 15 residues. CDR1 is ENHRY and CDR2 is SYGVKD in the germline V gene. CDR3: CAISEGQTSGNTIYF. As DNA, the CDR3 is TGTGCCATCAGTGAGGGACAAACCTCTGGAAACACCATATATTTT.

The V and J genes are TRBV5-1 and TRBJ1-1; D gene unclear. Germline-derived CDR1 and CDR2 are SGHRS and YFSETQ. CDR3 length: 14 residues. The V end lost 0 bases, the J end lost 1 base, and 7 bases lay between the germline ends. CDR3 nucleotides: TGCGCCAGCAGCTTGGGGGCCCAGAACACTGAAGCTTTCTTT. It yields the protein CASSLGAQNTEAFF.

The rearrangement joins TRBV10-3 to TRBJ1-5; TRBD1 matches 9 bases. Germline V CDR1 and CDR2: ENHRY, SYGVKD. V dropped 4 bases and J dropped 2; count of bases not matched to a gene: 9. The CDR3 runs to 17 residues. In nucleotides, the CDR3 is TGTGCCATCAGTGGAAATCGGACAGGGGCGGGCAATCAGCCCCAGCATTTT. Its protein is CAISGNRTGAGNQPQHF.

The rearrangement links TRBV10-3 to TRBJ2-7; 11 bases agree with TRBD1. Losses at the gene ends were 5 bases for V and 4 bases for J; bases not matched to a gene: 7. The germline gives CDR1 ENHRY, CDR2 SYGVKD. This CDR3 has 15 residues. The CDR3 coding sequence is TGTGCCATCAGTAACGGACAGGGGGCGGTGTACGAGCAGTACTTC. As protein: CAISNGQGAVYEQYF.

CDR3: CASSPGTGNTGELFF. The CDR3 coding sequence is TGTGCCAGCAGCCCCGGGACGGGGAACACCGGGGAGCTGTTTTTT. The V call is TRBV11-3, the J call TRBJ2-2; D is tentatively TRBD1 or TRBD2 (5 bases each). The V gene's germline CDR1 is SGHNT and CDR2 YENEEA. CDR3 length: 15 residues. V lost 5 bases to trimming and J lost 1 base, with 11 bases between them.

The CDR3 DNA follows: TGTGCCAGCAGCTTGCCGAGGGGGACAGGGGAAGAAAAACTGTTTTTT. This codes for CASSLPRGTGEEKLFF. This rearrangement joins TRBV7-9 to TRBJ1-4, with TRBD1 identical over 10 bases. Germline lookup yields CDR1 SEHNR and CDR2 FQNEAQ (reference sequence). The CDR3 totals 16 residues. The ends lost 3 bases at V and 8 bases at J; junction bases unmatched: 9.

The chain is built from TRBV3-1 (or the pseudogene TRBV3-2) and TRBJ1-2; the D is unclear. From germline, CDR1 is LGHDT and CDR2 YNNKEL (reference sequence). Trimming stripped 1 base from V and 3 bases from J, with 15 bases between. The CDR3 contains 16 residues. The DNA of the CDR3 is TGTGCCAGCAGCCAAGGGACGGGGTTCACCCACTATGGCTACACCTTC. Translation: CASSQGTGFTHYGYTF.

The chain combines TRBV2 with TRBJ1-5; 7 bases are shared with TRBD1. The V gene's germline CDR1 is SNHLY and CDR2 FYNNEI. The junction had 2 bases not matched to a gene; V was cut back by 2 bases and J by 4 bases. The CDR3 has 14 amino acids. The CDR3 bases are TGTGCCAGCAGTGAAACGACAGGGAATCAGCCCCAGCATTTT. Translated, it gives CASSETTGNQPQHF.

This clone was detected only once. This chain connects TRBV30 to TRBJ2-5, with 10 bases fitting TRBD2. CDR3 length equals 13 residues. The germline gives CDR1 GTSNPN, CDR2 SVGIG (reference sequence). The trim removed 8 bases at V and 2 bases at J, leaving 5 bases unmatched. CDR3 sequence (DNA): TGTGCCGGGGCTAGCGGGAGACAAGAGACCCAGTACTTC. This translates into CAGASGRQETQYF.

In regard to this clone: One end of the junction fails to match germline, which may point to a read error. The V and J genes are TRBV7-7 and TRBJ2-7; 16 bases are a match to TRBD2. The germline gives CDR1 SSHAT, CDR2 FNYEAQ (reference sequence). This CDR3 comprises 17 residues. CDR3 loop: CASSPKGLAGGPSRQYF. CDR3 DNA sequence: TGTGCTAGCAGCCCAAAGGGACTAGCGGGAGGGCCAAGCCGACAGTACTTC.

This clone occurred a few times. The chain links TRBV19 to TRBJ2-7; D is ambiguous. V was cut by 3 bases and J by 6 bases, with 18 bases left in between. CDR1 LNHDA and CDR2 SQIVND come from the germline V gene (reference sequence). This CDR3 has 15 amino acids. For the CDR3, the DNA is TGTGCCAGTAGTATTGGTAGGTCCGCTCCTCTCGAGCAGTACTTC. As protein: CASSIGRSAPLEQYF.

V and J are TRBV7-3 and TRBJ2-2, with 7 bases matching TRBD1. Germline V gene lookup returns CDR1 SGHTA and CDR2 FQGTGA. The CDR3 runs to 14 residues. V was pared by 2 bases and J by 6 bases, with 3 bases of the junction left unmatched. CDR3 region: CASSLQGQPGELFF. The DNA of the CDR3 is TGTGCCAGCAGCTTACAGGGACAGCCCGGGGAGCTGTTTTTT. The full variable domain, with the rest looked up from reference TRBV7-3 and TRBJ2-2, is GAGVSQTPSNKVTEKGKYVELRCDPISGHTALYWYRQSLGQGPEFLIYFQGTGAADDSGLPNDRFFAVRPEGSVSTLKIQRTERGDSAVYLCASSLQGQPGELFFGEGSRLTVL.

V usage is TRBV7-9 and J usage is TRBJ1-5; 7 positions agree with TRBD1. The J segment lost 7 bases and the V segment lost 6 bases, leaving 6 bases of the junction unmatched. Germline CDR1 reads SEHNR; CDR2 reads FQNEAQ (reference sequence). This CDR3 region has 13 residues. In DNA form, the CDR3 reads TGTGCCAGCAGTCCAGGGGGTGGACAGCCCCAGCATTTT. Translation gives CASSPGGGQPQHF.

This clone occurred a few times. The chain couples TRBV6-2 or TRBV6-3 to TRBJ2-7; no clear D gene. Looked up from germline, CDR1 is MNHEY and CDR2 is SVGEGT. This CDR3 contains 14 residues. Deletions cut 5 bases from V and 0 bases from J, with 11 bases between. CDR3 coding DNA: TGTGCCAGCAGTCCCGAAGGGTACTCCTACGAGCAGTACTTC. It codes for CASSPEGYSYEQYF.

The V call is TRBV9, the J call TRBJ1-2; 9 bases align to TRBD1. The germline V gene has CDR1 SGDLS and CDR2 YYNGEE. The V segment lost 3 bases and the J segment 4 bases; nucleotides outside the gene matches: 4. This CDR3 is built from 14 residues. The CDR3 nucleotides read TGTGCCAGCAGCGGGGGACAGGGCACCTATGGCTACACCTTC. Its protein is CASSGGQGTYGYTF.

The V call is TRBV2, the J call TRBJ2-7; D is ambiguous. Germline assignment: CDR1 SNHLY and CDR2 FYNNEI. Trimming shortened V by 6 bases and J by 0 bases, and 9 bases separated the two germline ends. This CDR3 is 13 amino acids long. The CDR3 protein is CASREQSSYEQYF. In nucleotides, the CDR3 is TGTGCCAGCAGGGAACAATCCTCCTACGAGCAGTACTTC.

The rearrangement links TRBV5-4 to TRBJ2-3, with 10 positions matching TRBD2. The J segment lost 0 bases and the V segment lost 2 bases, leaving 6 bases of the junction unmatched. The CDR3 spans 17 residues. CDR1 is SGHNT and CDR2 is YYREEE in the germline V gene (reference sequence). CDR3 loop: CASSFPTSGVSTDTQYF. In DNA, the CDR3 is TGTGCCAGCAGCTTTCCCACTAGCGGGGTCAGCACAGATACGCAGTATTTT. The full variable domain, completed using reference TRBV5-4 and TRBJ2-3, is ETGVTQSPTHLIKTRGQQVTLRCSSQSGHNTVSWYQQALGQGPQFIFQYYREEENGRGNFPPRFSGLQFPNYSSELNVNALELDDSALYLCASSFPTSGVSTDTQYFGPGTRLTVL.

This chain connects TRBV27 to TRBJ2-5, with D unresolved. The germline V gene has CDR1 MNHEY and CDR2 SMNVEV (reference sequence). The V and J ends lost 6 bases and 5 bases respectively, with 10 bases between them. The CDR3 runs 12 residues. The CDR3 DNA sequence: TGTGCCAGCAGCCACAGAGAGGAGACCCAGTACTTC. It encodes CASSHREETQYF.

The gene calls are TRBV6-5 and TRBJ1-5; 7 nucleotides align to TRBD1. V shed 5 bases, J shed 6 bases, and the junction held 7 bases outside the gene matches. Germline CDR1 and CDR2: MNHEY and SVGAGI. There are 14 residues in the CDR3. The CDR3 sequence is CASSPRGNGQPQHF. DNA of the CDR3: TGTGCCAGCAGTCCCAGGGGGAATGGTCAGCCCCAGCATTTT.